These 23 T cell receptor beta chains were all obtained from the same sample, sequenced in a study of blood T cells in healthy people across ages (dated by TCRdb to the mid-2010s). Receptor amplification or capture employed 5' RACE. Instrument used: Illumina HiSeq 2500. A second PCR of roughly 6 to 11 cycles was run with a J-beta primer mix and a sample-barcoded 5' primer. TCRdb redid the processing of the public reads, applying fastp at Q25 and MiXCR, and retained in-frame beta chains. When rows share a CDR3 protein, they turn into one entry using the most common DNA and genes. The table for this sample lists 1.5 million to 2 million distinct CDR3 sequences; about 50% of them were counted only once. Clones ranked in the top ten supply approximately 2% of the sample. The sample consisted of blood. The receptors derive from a woman aged 40 to 49 in good health.

This clonotype was detected ten times or more. At one boundary the junction diverges from the germline segment, which might be a read error. As DNA, the CDR3 is TGTGCCAGCAGTGACAGGGATGAGCAGTTCTTC. This translates into CASSDRDEQFF. The chain carries TRBV5-1 and TRBJ2-1; 7 nucleotides match TRBD1. Germline-derived CDR1 and CDR2 are SGHRS and YFSETQ. CDR3 size: 11 residues.

This clonotype was observed a few times. V and J are TRBV7-2 and TRBJ2-1; no reliable D call. The CDR3 spans 15 residues. Germline V gene data show CDR1 as SGHTA and CDR2 as FQGNSA. Trimming left V 4 bases short and J 0 bases short, with 10 bases between. CDR3 coding DNA: TGTGCCAGCAGCTCCTCGTTAAGCTCCTACAATGAGCAGTTCTTC. Protein: CASSSSLSSYNEQFF.

The V gene is TRBV4-3, the J gene TRBJ1-1; tentative D call: TRBD1 (5 bases). This CDR3 is 16 amino acids long. V dropped 0 bases and J dropped 2 bases, with 13 bases sitting between them. Germline V gene lookup returns CDR1 LGHNA and CDR2 YSLEER. The DNA for the CDR3 is TGCGCCAGCAGCCAAGATGGAAGGGGAATCAACACTGAAGCTTTCTTT. This gives the protein CASSQDGRGINTEAFF.

The rearrangement joins TRBV27 to TRBJ2-1; 9 bases agree with TRBD1. Germline CDR1 MNHEY, CDR2 SMNVEV (reference sequence). V lost 5 bases and J lost 8; bases outside the gene matches: 10. The CDR3 loop spans 15 amino acids. Written as DNA, the CDR3 is TGTGCCAGCAGTGCCCGGACAGGGGTTGGCGATGAGCAGTTCTTC. Translating it yields CASSARTGVGDEQFF.

The chain is built from TRBV20-1 and TRBJ1-2; D unclear. The V gene lost 0 bases and the J gene lost 0 bases, with 5 bases spanning the gap. CDR1 DFQATT and CDR2 SNEGSKA come from the germline V gene (reference sequence). The CDR3 totals 13 residues. The CDR3 spells CSARERTNYGYTF. DNA of the CDR3: TGCAGTGCTAGAGAGCGGACTAACTATGGCTACACCTTC.

This chain uses TRBV5-5 with TRBJ2-5; D unresolved. Germline V gene data show CDR1 as SGHKS and CDR2 as YYEKEE (reference sequence). The V end lost 4 bases, the J end lost 4 bases, and 14 bases lay between the germline ends. The CDR3 covers 14 residues. Here the CDR3 DNA reads TGTGCCAGCAGCCCGACGGCAGGTATAGAGACCCAGTACTTC. Its protein product is CASSPTAGIETQYF.

The CDR3 here is CSARVDRANNEQFF. The CDR3 bases are TGCAGTGCTAGAGTGGACAGGGCCAACAATGAGCAGTTCTTC. The rearrangement uses TRBV20-1 and TRBJ2-1; 8 bases fit TRBD1. Germline V gene sequence: CDR1 DFQATT, CDR2 SNEGSKA (reference sequence). This CDR3 has 14 amino acids. Trimming took 1 base from V and 5 from J; bases not matched to a gene: 4.

The chain uses TRBV7-9 and TRBJ1-4; tentative D call: TRBD1 (6 bases). There are 12 residues in the CDR3. CDR1 and CDR2 from the germline V gene are SEHNR and FQNEAQ (reference sequence). Trimming stripped 7 bases from V and 10 bases from J, with 13 bases between. Here the CDR3 DNA reads TGTGCCAGCAACCAGGGGTACGGAAAACTGTTTTTT. It yields the protein CASNQGYGKLFF.

Of note for this clonotype: An end of the junction differs from the germline gene, which may be a read error. The chain carries TRBV29-1 and TRBJ2-4, with D tentatively TRBD2 (6 bases). Germline loops: CDR1 SQVTM, CDR2 ANQGSEA. The CDR3 length is 14 residues. The CDR3 is CSVGLAGSYNEQYF. For the CDR3, the DNA is TGTAGCGTGGGACTTGCGGGATCCTACAATGAGCAGTACTTC.

This clonotype has only a few counts. This chain connects TRBV7-2 to TRBJ2-7, with a possible D match to TRBD2 (6 bases). The CDR3 spans 16 residues. Trimming shortened V by 5 bases and J by 9 bases, and 26 bases separated the two germline ends. CDR1 is SGHTA, CDR2 FQGNSA, per germline. The DNA for the CDR3 is TGTGCCAGCAGCCTAAGATGGGGACTCACCCAAAGTGGGCAGTACTTC. This gives the protein CASSLRWGLTQSGQYF.

V and J are TRBV7-3 and TRBJ2-1, with D perhaps TRBD2 (5 bases). Germline CDR1 and CDR2: SGHTA and FQGTGA. The CDR3 runs 13 residues. V was shortened by 5 bases and J by 13 bases, with 18 bases between the two germline ends. The CDR3 region has the DNA TGTGCCAGCAGCGCCGGGAACCAAGAGACCCAGTTCTTC. Encoded protein: CASSAGNQETQFF.

This clonotype was counted between two and nine times. CDR3: CASSRHGSPFEQYF. CDR3 in DNA: TGTGCCAGCAGCCGTCATGGGTCCCCCTTTGAGCAGTACTTC. V usage is TRBV27 and J usage is TRBJ2-7, with D uncertain. Germline V gene sequence: CDR1 MNHEY, CDR2 SMNVEV (reference sequence). CDR3 length: 14 residues. V was shortened by 6 bases and J by 7 bases, with 19 bases between the two germline ends.

This clonotype was seen a few times. The rearrangement links TRBV5-6 to TRBJ1-2; no reliable D call. V was shortened by 4 bases and J by 4 bases, with 17 bases between the two germline ends. Germline V gene data show CDR1 as SGHDT and CDR2 as YYEEEE. CDR3 length equals 15 residues. The DNA of the CDR3 is TGTGCCAGCAGCGCCGCTATTTCTGCGTTCTATGGCTACACCTTC. Amino acids: CASSAAISAFYGYTF.

This chain uses TRBV27 with TRBJ1-5, with 7 nucleotides matching TRBD1. The CDR3 runs to 17 residues. V lost 3 bases, J lost 8 bases, and 16 bases stayed unmatched. Germline lookup yields CDR1 MNHEY and CDR2 SMNVEV (reference sequence). This CDR3 is CASSFLPTGRGVKPQHF. The CDR3 nucleotides are TGTGCCAGCAGTTTCCTTCCGACAGGGAGAGGGGTAAAGCCCCAGCATTTT.

The chain carries TRBV20-1 and TRBJ1-2; D is perhaps TRBD1 (6 bases). This CDR3 spans 13 amino acids. V lost 5 bases and J lost 4, with 14 bases in between. Germline V gene data show CDR1 as DFQATT and CDR2 as SNEGSKA (reference sequence). Here the CDR3 reads CSAGGGAAYGYTF. The CDR3 DNA reads as TGCAGTGCTGGGGGCGGGGCGGCCTATGGCTACACCTTC.

This chain's CDR3 is CASSSKLDTQYF. The CDR3 nucleotides read TGTGCCAGCAGCTCGAAATTAGATACGCAGTATTTT. The chain is built from TRBV5-6 and TRBJ2-3; D unclear. This CDR3 has 12 residues. V was pared by 3 bases and J by 5 bases, with 7 bases between. Germline V lookup: CDR1 SGHDT, CDR2 YYEEEE.

This sequence joins TRBV7-9 and TRBJ2-5, with D perhaps TRBD2 (7 bases). Germline V CDR1 and CDR2: SEHNR, FQNEAQ (reference sequence). Trimming pared 5 bases from V and 3 bases from J, leaving 16 bases between. The length of the CDR3 is 15 residues. The CDR3 sequence: CASSPLGGGKETQYF. The CDR3 bases are TGTGCCAGCAGCCCTCTGGGGGGGGGCAAAGAGACCCAGTACTTC. Based on the CDR3 plus reference TRBV7-9 and TRBJ2-5, the full variable domain is DTGVSQNPRHKITKRGQNVTFRCDPISEHNRLYWYRQTLGQGPEFLTYFQNEAQLEKSRLLSDRFSAERPKGSFSTLEIQRTEQGDSAMYLCASSPLGGGKETQYFGPGTRLLVL.

This clonotype has just a few counts. V usage is TRBV3-1 and J usage is TRBJ1-1; D remains ambiguous. CDR1 is LGHDT, CDR2 YNNKEL, per germline (reference sequence). Trimming took off 0 bases at V and 0 bases at J, with 14 bases between the two ends. The CDR3 has 17 residues. CDR3 sequence (DNA): TGTGCCAGCAGCCAAGATACGTGGGAGGGAATGAACACTGAAGCTTTCTTT. As protein: CASSQDTWEGMNTEAFF. The whole variable domain, filled in from reference TRBV3-1 and TRBJ1-1, reads DTAVSQTPKYLVTQMGNDKSIKCEQNLGHDTMYWYKQDSKKFLKIMFSYNNKELIINETVPNRFSPKSPDKAHLNLHINSLELGDSAVYFCASSQDTWEGMNTEAFFGQGTRLTVV.

This clonotype appeared a few times. The chain couples TRBV28 to TRBJ2-7, with 12 bases that match TRBD1. CDR3 length equals 15 residues. Germline trimming cut 3 bases from V and 5 bases from J; bases unmatched to any gene: 5. Germline-derived CDR1 and CDR2 are MDHEN and SYDVKM. CDR3: CASSFRDRGRDEQYF. CDR3 in DNA: TGTGCCAGCAGTTTCCGGGACAGGGGGCGCGACGAGCAGTACTTC.

This rearrangement joins TRBV5-1 to TRBJ2-1, with 7 bases lining up with TRBD1. This CDR3 comprises 17 residues. Germline V gene data show CDR1 as SGHRS and CDR2 as YFSETQ. Germline trimming cut 4 bases from V and 0 bases from J; bases unmatched to any gene: 10. CDR3 region: CASSLQPTGASYNEQFF. As DNA, the CDR3 is TGCGCCAGCAGCCTTCAGCCAACAGGGGCCTCCTACAATGAGCAGTTCTTC. Looking up the rest from reference TRBV5-1 and TRBJ2-1 gives the full variable domain: KAGVTQTPRYLIKTRGQQVTLSCSPISGHRSVSWYQQTPGQGLQFLFEYFSETQRNKGNFPGRFSGRQFSNSRSEMNVSTLELGDSALYLCASSLQPTGASYNEQFFGPGTRLTVL.

The V gene is TRBV20-1, the J gene TRBJ1-1; no clear D gene. The CDR3 covers 13 residues. In germline, CDR1 is DFQATT, CDR2 SNEGSKA (reference sequence). Trimming stripped 4 bases from V and 0 bases from J, with 9 bases between. The DNA of the CDR3 is TGCAGTGCTATAGCAGTTATGAACACTGAAGCTTTCTTT. Translating gives CSAIAVMNTEAFF.

The table lists this clonotype with a few counts. The rearrangement joins TRBV11-2 to TRBJ2-6, with a tentative D call TRBD1 (5 bases). The CDR3 length is 18 residues. The ends were cut back, 1 base at V and 3 bases at J, with 16 bases in the middle. Germline lookup yields CDR1 SGHAT and CDR2 FQNNGV. The CDR3 is CASSLVWGAVFGANVLTF. The CDR3 coding sequence is TGTGCCAGCAGCTTAGTTTGGGGCGCGGTATTTGGGGCCAACGTCCTGACTTTC.

In this sample, this clonotype turned up a few times. The rearrangement uses TRBV4-1 and TRBJ1-4; D is ambiguous. Trimming stripped 3 bases from V and 8 bases from J, with 10 bases between. Germline CDR1 and CDR2: MGHRA and YSYEKL. The CDR3 loop spans 13 amino acids. This chain's CDR3 is CASSHVSEEKLFF. The CDR3 coding sequence is TGCGCCAGCAGCCATGTCTCAGAAGAAAAACTGTTTTTT.